A selection of T cell receptor beta chains follows, all from one sample in a study of cytomegalovirus exposure and HLA in healthy donors. Using immunoSEQ multiplex PCR, the repertoire was profiled, and TCRdb retains in-frame clones only, with some absent. The table includes 100,000 to 150,000 clones, around three quarters detected once. Sequencing input: PBMCs. The receptors here all came from a man in his forties or fifties in good health and CMV-seronegative. The conserved cysteine and the conserved F or W are not part of the CDR3 here.

v_call,j_call,cdr3_aa
TRBV2,TRBJ2-1,ASSDGTSGMSEQF
TRBV7-9,TRBJ2-7,ASSLGRGQGTYEQY
TRBV6-5,TRBJ2-2,ASRPGGRTGELF
TRBV18,TRBJ2-5,ASSPAGGQETQY
TRBV6-1,TRBJ2-3,ASKPGQGVSDTQY
TRBV5-1,TRBJ2-3,ASSSTSANTDTQY
TRBV5-4,TRBJ2-1,ASSQGGTIYNEQF
TRBV19,TRBJ2-7,ASSTGQRYEQY
TRBV10-3,TRBJ1-5,AISDRGSNQPQH
TRBV6-5,TRBJ2-7,ASRQDRGYEQY
TRBV6-1,TRBJ2-3,ASSALAGYEQFSPDTQY
TRBV28,TRBJ2-1,ASSKRQQF
TRBV5-1,TRBJ2-7,ASSLVVGGYEQY